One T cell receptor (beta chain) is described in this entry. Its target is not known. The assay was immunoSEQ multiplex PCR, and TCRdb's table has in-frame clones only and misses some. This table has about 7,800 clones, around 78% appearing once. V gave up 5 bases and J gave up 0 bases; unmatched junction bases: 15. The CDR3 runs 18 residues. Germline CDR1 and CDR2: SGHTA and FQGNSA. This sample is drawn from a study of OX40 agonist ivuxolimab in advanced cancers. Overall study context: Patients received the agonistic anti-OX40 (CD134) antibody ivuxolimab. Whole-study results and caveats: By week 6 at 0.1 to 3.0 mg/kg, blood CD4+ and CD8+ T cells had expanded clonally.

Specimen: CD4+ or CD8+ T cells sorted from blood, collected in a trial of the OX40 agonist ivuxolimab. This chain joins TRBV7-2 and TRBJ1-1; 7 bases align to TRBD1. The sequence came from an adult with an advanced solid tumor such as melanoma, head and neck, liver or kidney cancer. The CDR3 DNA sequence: TGTGCCAGCAGCGAGAGGGAGACCGGGACAGATATGAACACTGAAGCTTTCTTT. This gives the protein CASSERETGTDMNTEAFF.